Following are 5 T cell receptor beta chains from one sample sequenced in a study of blood T cell repertoires in COVID-19. The repertoire was sequenced with immunoSEQ multiplex PCR; TCRdb's copy has only in-frame clones and lacks some. The sample gives some 360,000 clones, about 90% of which show up once; just over 1% is in the top ten. Sequenced material: PBMCs or T cells enriched from blood (not recorded which). Receptors originate from a woman between 25 and 40 years old who had been exposed to COVID-19.

This clone was counted a single time. This rearrangement joins TRBV11-2 to TRBJ1-2, with D possibly matching TRBD1 (6 bases). The CDR3 extends over 15 amino acids. Germline V gene data show CDR1 as SGHAT and CDR2 as FQNNGV. The V end lost 3 bases, the J end lost 8 bases, and 19 bases lay between the germline ends. The CDR3 reads CASSLPGVGRGGYTF. The CDR3 bases are TGTGCCAGCAGCTTGCCAGGGGTGGGGCGAGGGGGCTACACCTTC.

V usage is TRBV11-3 and J usage is TRBJ2-3; TRBD2 matches 11 bases. CDR1 and CDR2 from the germline V gene are SGHNT and YENEEA. There are 16 residues in the CDR3. Trimming at V came to 5 bases and at J to 2 bases, leaving 6 bases not matched to a gene. The CDR3 DNA reads as TGTGCCAGCAGCCTTGGACTAGCGGGTGACACAGATACGCAGTATTTT. It codes for CASSLGLAGDTDTQYF.

The chain combines TRBV30 with TRBJ1-2; D is undetermined. V was shortened by 4 bases and J by 8 bases, with 11 bases between the two germline ends. Germline loops: CDR1 GTSNPN, CDR2 SVGIG (reference sequence). The CDR3 is 11 residues long. CDR3 sequence: CAWTLTGGYTF. The DNA for the CDR3 is TGTGCCTGGACCCTAACGGGGGGCTACACCTTC.

This chain connects TRBV18 to TRBJ2-7, with D hard to call. This CDR3 comprises 16 residues. Trimming shortened V by 0 bases and J by 3 bases, and 15 bases separated the two germline ends. CDR1 KGHSH and CDR2 LQKENI come from the germline V gene. The CDR3 region is CASSPPGVLENYEQYF. The CDR3 bases are TGTGCCAGCTCACCACCCGGTGTGCTGGAGAACTACGAGCAGTACTTC.

This chain links TRBV10-2 with TRBJ2-7, with D perhaps TRBD2 (5 bases). V lost 3 bases and J lost 5, with 11 bases in between. Germline lookup yields CDR1 WSHSY and CDR2 SAAADI. The CDR3 covers 13 residues. Here the CDR3 reads CASSEGSPDEQYF. CDR3 nucleotide sequence: TGCGCCAGCAGTGAAGGGAGCCCCGACGAGCAGTACTTC.